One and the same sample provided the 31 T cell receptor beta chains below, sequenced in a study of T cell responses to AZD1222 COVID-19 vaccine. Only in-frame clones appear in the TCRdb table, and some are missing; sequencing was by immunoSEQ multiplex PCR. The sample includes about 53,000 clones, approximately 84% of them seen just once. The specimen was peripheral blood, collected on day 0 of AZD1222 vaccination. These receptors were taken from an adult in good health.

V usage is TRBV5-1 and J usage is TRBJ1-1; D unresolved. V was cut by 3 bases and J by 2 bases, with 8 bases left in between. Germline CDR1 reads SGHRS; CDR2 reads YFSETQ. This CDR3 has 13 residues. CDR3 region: CASSSTGNTEAFF. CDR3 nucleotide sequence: TGCGCCAGCAGCTCGACGGGAAACACTGAAGCTTTCTTT.

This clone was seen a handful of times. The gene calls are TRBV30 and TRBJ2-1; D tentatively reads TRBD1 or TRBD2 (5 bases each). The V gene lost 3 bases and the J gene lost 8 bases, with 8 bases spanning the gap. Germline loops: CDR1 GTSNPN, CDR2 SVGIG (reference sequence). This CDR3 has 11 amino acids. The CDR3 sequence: CAWSLGDEQFF. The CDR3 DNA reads TGTGCCTGGAGCTTGGGGGATGAGCAGTTCTTC.

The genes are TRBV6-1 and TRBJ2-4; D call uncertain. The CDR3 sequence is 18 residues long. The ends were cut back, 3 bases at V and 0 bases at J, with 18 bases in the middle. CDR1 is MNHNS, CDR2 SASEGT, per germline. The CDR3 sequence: CASSDNHGVPGAKNIQYF. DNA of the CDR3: TGTGCCAGCAGTGATAATCATGGGGTCCCTGGAGCCAAAAACATTCAGTACTTC.

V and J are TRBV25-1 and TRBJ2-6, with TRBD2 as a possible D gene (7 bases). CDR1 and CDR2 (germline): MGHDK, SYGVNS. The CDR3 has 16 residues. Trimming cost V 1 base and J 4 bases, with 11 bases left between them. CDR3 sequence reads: CASSEFGGLGANVLTF. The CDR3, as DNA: TGTGCCAGCAGTGAATTCGGGGGGCTCGGGGCCAACGTCCTGACTTTC.

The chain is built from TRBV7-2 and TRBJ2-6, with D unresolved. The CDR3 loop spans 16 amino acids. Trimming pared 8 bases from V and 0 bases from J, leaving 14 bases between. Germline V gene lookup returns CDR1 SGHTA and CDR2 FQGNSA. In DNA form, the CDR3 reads TGTGCCAGCGAGCTTTTTCCCAACTCTGGGGCCAACGTCCTGACTTTC. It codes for CASELFPNSGANVLTF.

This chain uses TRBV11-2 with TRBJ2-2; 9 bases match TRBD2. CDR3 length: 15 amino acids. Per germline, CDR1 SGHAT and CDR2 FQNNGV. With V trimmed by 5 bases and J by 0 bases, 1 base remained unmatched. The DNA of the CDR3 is TGTGCCAGCAGCCTAGCGGGAACGAACACCGGGGAGCTGTTTTTT. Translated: CASSLAGTNTGELFF.

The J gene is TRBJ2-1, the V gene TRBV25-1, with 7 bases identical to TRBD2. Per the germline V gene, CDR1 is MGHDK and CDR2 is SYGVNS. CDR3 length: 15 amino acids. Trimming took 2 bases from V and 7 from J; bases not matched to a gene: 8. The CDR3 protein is CASSERRETLNEQFF. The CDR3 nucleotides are TGTGCCAGCAGTGAACGGCGGGAGACACTAAATGAGCAGTTCTTC.

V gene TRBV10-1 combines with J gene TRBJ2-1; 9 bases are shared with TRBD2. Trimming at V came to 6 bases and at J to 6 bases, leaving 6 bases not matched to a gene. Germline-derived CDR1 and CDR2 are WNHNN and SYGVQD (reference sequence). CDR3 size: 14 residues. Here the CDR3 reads CASRDSSGSNEQFF. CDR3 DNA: TGCGCCAGCAGAGACAGTAGCGGGAGCAATGAGCAGTTCTTC.

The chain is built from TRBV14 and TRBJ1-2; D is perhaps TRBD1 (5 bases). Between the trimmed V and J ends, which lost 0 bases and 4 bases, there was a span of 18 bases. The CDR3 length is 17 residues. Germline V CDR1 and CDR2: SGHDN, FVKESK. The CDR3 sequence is CASSQDAGDGEPYGYTF. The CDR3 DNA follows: TGTGCCAGCAGCCAAGATGCGGGGGACGGCGAGCCCTATGGCTACACCTTC.

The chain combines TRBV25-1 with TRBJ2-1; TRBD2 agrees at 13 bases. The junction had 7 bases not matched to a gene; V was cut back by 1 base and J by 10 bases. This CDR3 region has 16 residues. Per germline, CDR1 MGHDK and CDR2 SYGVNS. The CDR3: CASSESGLAGRREQFF. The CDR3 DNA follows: TGTGCCAGCAGTGAATCGGGACTAGCGGGGCGGCGGGAGCAGTTCTTC. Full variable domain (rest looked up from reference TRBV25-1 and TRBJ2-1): EADIYQTPRYLVIGTGKKITLECSQTMGHDKMYWYQQDPGMELHLIHYSYGVNSTEKGDLSSESTVSRIRTEHFPLTLESARPSHTSQYLCASSESGLAGRREQFFGPGTRLTVL.

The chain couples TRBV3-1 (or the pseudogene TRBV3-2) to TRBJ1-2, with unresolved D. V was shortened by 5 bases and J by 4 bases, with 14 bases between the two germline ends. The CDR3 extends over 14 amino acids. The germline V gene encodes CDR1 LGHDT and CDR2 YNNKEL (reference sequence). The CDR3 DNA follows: TGTGCCAGCAGCTCTGTCGGGGAGGGCTATGGCTACACCTTC. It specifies CASSSVGEGYGYTF.

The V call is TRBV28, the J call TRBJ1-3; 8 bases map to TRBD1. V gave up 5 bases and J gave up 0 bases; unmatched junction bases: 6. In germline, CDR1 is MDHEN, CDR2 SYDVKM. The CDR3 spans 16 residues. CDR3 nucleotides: TGTGCCAGCAGTGACGCCGGGACAGGCTCTGGAAACACCATATATTTT. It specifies CASSDAGTGSGNTIYF. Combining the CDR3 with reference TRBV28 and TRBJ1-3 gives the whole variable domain DVKVTQSSRYLVKRTGEKVFLECVQDMDHENMFWYRQDPGLGLRLIYFSYDVKMKEKGDIPEGYSVSREKKERFSLILESASTNQTSMYLCASSDAGTGSGNTIYFGEGSWLTVV.

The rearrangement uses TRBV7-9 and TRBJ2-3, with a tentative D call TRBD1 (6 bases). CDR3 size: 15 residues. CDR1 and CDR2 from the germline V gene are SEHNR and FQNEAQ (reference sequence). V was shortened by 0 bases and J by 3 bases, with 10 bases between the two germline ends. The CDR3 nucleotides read TGTGCCAGCAGCTTAGCTCAGGGGACGACAGATACGCAGTATTTT. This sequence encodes CASSLAQGTTDTQYF.

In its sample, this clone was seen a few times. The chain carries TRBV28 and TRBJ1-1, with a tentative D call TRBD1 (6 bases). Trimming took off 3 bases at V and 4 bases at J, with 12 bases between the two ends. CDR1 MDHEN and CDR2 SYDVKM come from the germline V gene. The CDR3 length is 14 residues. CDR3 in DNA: TGTGCCAGCAGTTTTACAGGGCTGGGCACTGAAGCTTTCTTT. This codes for CASSFTGLGTEAFF.

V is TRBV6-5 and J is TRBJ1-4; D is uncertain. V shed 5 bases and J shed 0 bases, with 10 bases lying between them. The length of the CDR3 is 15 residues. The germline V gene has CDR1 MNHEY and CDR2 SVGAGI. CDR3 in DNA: TGTGCCAGCAGTCCAACACTTGCAACTAATGAAAAACTGTTTTTT. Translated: CASSPTLATNEKLFF.

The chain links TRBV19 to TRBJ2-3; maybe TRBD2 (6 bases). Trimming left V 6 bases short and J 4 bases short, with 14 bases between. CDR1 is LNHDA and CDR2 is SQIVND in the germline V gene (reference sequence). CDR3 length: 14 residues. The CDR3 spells CASSGTFNADTQYF. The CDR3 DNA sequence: TGTGCCAGTAGCGGGACTTTTAACGCAGATACGCAGTATTTT.

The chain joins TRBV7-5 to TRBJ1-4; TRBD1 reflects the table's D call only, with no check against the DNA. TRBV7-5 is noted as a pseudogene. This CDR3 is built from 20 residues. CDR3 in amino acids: CARSSIILRQGSPANEKLFF. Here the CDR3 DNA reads TGTGCCAGAAGCTCCATTATTTTGAGACAGGGGAGTCCGGCTAATGAAAAACTGTTTTTT.

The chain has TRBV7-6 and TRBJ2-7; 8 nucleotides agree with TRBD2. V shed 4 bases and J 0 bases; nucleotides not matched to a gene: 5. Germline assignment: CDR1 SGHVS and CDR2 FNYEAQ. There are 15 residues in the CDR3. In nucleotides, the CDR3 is TGTGCCAGCAGCTCAAGCGGGAGCAGCTCCTACGAGCAGTACTTC. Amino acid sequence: CASSSSGSSSYEQYF. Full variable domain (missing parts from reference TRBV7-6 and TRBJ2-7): GAGVSQSPRYKVTKRGQDVALRCDPISGHVSLYWYRQALGQGPEFLTYFNYEAQQDKSGLPNDRFSAERPEGSISTLTIQRTEQRDSAMYRCASSSSGSSSYEQYFGPGTRLTVT.

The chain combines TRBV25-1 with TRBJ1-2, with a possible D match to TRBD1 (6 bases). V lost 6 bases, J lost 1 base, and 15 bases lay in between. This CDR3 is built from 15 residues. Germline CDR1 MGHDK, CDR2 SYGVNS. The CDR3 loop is CASSADSRFNYGYTF. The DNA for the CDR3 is TGTGCCAGCAGCGCGGACAGCCGATTTAACTATGGCTACACCTTC.

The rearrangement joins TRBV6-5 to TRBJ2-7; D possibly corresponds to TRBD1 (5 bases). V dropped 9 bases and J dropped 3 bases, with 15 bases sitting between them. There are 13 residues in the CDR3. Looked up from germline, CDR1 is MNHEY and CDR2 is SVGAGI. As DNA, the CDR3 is TGTGCCAGTAATCAGGGATCAGGCTACGAGCAGTACTTC. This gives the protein CASNQGSGYEQYF.

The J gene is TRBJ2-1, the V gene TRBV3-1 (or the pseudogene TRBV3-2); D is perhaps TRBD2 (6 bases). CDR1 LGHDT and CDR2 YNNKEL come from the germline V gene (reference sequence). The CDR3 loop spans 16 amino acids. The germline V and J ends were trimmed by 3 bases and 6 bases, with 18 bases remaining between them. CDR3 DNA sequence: TGTGCCAGCAGCCAGGAGTGGGAGGACTTGTCCAATGAGCAGTTCTTC. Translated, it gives CASSQEWEDLSNEQFF.

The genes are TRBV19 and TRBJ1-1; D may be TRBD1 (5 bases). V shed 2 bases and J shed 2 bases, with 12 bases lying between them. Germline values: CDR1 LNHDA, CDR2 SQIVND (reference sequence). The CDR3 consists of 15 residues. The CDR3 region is CASSISTRTNTEAFF. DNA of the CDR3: TGTGCCAGTAGTATATCGACACGGACAAACACTGAAGCTTTCTTT. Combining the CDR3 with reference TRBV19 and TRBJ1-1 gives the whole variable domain DGGITQSPKYLFRKEGQNVTLSCEQNLNHDAMYWYRQDPGQGLRLIYYSQIVNDFQKGDIAEGYSVSREKKESFPLTVTSAQKNPTAFYLCASSISTRTNTEAFFGQGTRLTVV.

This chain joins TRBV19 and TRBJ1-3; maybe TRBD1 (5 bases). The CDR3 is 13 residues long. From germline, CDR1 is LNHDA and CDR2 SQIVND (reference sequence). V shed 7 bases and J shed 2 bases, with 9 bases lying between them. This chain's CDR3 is CASTAGAGNTIYF. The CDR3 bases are TGTGCCAGTACTGCGGGGGCTGGAAACACCATATATTTT.

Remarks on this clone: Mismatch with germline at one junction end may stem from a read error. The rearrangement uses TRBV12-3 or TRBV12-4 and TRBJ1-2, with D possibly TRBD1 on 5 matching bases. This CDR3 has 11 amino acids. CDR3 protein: CASSPGTAPFF. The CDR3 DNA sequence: TGTGCCAGCAGTCCAGGGACGGCACCATTCTTC.

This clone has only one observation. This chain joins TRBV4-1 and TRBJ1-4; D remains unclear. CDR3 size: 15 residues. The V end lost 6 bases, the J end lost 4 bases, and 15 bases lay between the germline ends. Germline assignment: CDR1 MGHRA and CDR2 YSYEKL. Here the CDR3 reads CASSQSRGHNEKLFF. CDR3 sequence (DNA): TGCGCCAGCAGTCAAAGCAGAGGGCATAATGAAAAACTGTTTTTT.

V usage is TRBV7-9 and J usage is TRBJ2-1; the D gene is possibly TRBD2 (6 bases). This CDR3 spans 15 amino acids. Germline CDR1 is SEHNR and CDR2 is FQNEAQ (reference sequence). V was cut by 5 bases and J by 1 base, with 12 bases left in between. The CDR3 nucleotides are TGTGCCAGCAGCCCGAGCGGGCGATCCTACAATGAGCAGTTCTTC. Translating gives CASSPSGRSYNEQFF.

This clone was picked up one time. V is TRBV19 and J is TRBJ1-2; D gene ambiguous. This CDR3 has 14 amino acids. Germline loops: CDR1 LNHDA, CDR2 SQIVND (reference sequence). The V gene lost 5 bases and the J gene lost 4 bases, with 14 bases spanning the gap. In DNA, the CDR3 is TGTGCCAGTAGTGAACAACACCGGGGCTATGGCTACACCTTC. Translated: CASSEQHRGYGYTF.

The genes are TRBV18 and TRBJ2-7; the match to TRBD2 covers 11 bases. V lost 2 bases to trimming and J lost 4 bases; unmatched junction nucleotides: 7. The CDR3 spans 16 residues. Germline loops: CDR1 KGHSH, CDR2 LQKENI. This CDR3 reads CASSPALLAGVYEQYF. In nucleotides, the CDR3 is TGTGCCAGCTCACCAGCTCTACTAGCGGGAGTGTACGAGCAGTACTTC.

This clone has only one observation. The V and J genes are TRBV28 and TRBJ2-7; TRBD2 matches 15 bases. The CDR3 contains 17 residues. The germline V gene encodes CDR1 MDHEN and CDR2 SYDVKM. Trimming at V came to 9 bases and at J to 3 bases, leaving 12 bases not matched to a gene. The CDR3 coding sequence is TGTGCCAGTAAGTCACCGGGACTAGCGGGAGGTAACTACGAGCAGTACTTC. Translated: CASKSPGLAGGNYEQYF.

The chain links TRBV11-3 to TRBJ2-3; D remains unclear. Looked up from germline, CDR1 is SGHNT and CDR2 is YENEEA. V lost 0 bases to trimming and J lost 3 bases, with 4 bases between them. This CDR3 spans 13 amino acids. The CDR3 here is CASSLDGTDTQYF. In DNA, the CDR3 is TGTGCCAGCAGCTTAGATGGGACAGATACGCAGTATTTT.

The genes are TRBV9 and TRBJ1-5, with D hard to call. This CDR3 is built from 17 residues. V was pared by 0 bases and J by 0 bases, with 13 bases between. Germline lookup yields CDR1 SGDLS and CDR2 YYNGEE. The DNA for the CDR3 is TGTGCCAGCAGCGTAGGATGGAGCGCTGATAGCAATCAGCCCCAGCATTTT. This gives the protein CASSVGWSADSNQPQHF.